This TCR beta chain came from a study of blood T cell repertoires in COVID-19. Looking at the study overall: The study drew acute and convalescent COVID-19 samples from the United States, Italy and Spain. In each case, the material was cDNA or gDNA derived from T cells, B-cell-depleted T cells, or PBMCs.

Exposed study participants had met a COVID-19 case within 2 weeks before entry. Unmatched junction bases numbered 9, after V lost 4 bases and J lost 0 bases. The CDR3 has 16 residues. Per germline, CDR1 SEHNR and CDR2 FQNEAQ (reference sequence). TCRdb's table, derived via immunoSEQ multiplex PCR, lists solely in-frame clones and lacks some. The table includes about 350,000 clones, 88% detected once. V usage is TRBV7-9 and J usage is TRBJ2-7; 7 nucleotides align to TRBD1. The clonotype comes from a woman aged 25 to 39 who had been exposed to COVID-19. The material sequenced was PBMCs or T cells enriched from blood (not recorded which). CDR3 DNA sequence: TGTGCCAGCAGCTGGACAGGCGGTAAAAGCTCCTACGAGCAGTACTTC. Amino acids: CASSWTGGKSSYEQYF.